This T cell receptor beta chain was captured in a study of blood T cell repertoires in COVID-19 (dated by TCRdb to about 2020). Turning to the overall study: Samples covering the acute and convalescent phases of COVID-19 were provided by collaborators in the United States, Italy and Spain. The material from the prospective study consisted of cDNA or gDNA derived from T cells, B-cell-depleted T cells, or PBMCs. Subjects who had been exposed to COVID-19, were actively infected with it, or had recovered from it provided the deeply sampled blood TCRbeta repertoires that made up the dataset. The repertoires were made available in a free public database intended to serve as a resource for research on the immune response to SARS-CoV-2. The samples were drawn from the first 160 participants of the ongoing ImmuneRACE study and from about 1,200 subjects provided by 6 global collaborators. Nearly every sample came with metadata listing a de-identified subject ID, COVID-19 status, age in years and sex. Where available, HLA class I and class II types were obtained from metadata supplied by the sample provider rather than from assay-based typing.

The full study reports these points: Clinical and demographic metadata were provided uncurated, with the amount varying by source and participant.

About this clone: The antigen it recognizes is unknown. No quality values exist for individual bases; no much larger clone is one base distant.

Collaborating institutions collected whole blood in K2EDTA tubes following their own protocols. For TCRbeta analysis, collaborator samples were shipped as frozen whole blood, as isolated PBMCs, or as DNA extracted from either sample type. The CDR3 spans 15 residues, from the cysteine through the phenylalanine. CDR3 DNA only is kept here, 45 bases in frame from base 1. The junction shows trimming of 5 bases on V and 4 bases on J, plus 12 bases between the germline ends. Via the germline V gene (reference sequence), CDR1 is SEHNR and CDR2 FQNEAQ. The immunoSEQ Assay, a bias-controlled multiplex PCR, was used to amplify TCRbeta CDR3 regions from genomic DNA. The authors processed their data as follows. The number of nucleated cells in each sample was estimated from the amplification of reference gene primers within the assay. Sequence reads were collapsed and filtered to measure the absolute abundance of every unique TCRbeta CDR3 rearrangement. Productive Simpson clonality was computed per sample as the square root of Simpson's diversity index over productive rearrangements. In its TCRdb copy, this immuneACCESS table keeps in-frame sequences only and misses some clones. Where compared with another copy, unresolved V genes explain less than half of these, and the others have no known cause. V and J calls and clone size are given by that table; D and trimming were obtained from the DNA. The sample table lists roughly 160,000 clones, 84% of them with a count of one. The biggest ten clones account for around 14% of the sample.

The chain couples TRBV7-9 to TRBJ2-6; a tentative D match to TRBD2 spans 5 bases. The clonotype comes from a man between 18 and 29 years old with active or convalescent COVID-19. The sample comprised peripheral blood. For the CDR3, the sequence is CASSPGLGGANVLTF. DNA sequence: TGTGCCAGCAGCCCGGGGTTGGGAGGGGCCAACGTCCTGACTTTC.